There are a few counts of the clone carrying this TCR beta chain. Original analysis: The assay estimated nucleated cells by amplifying reference gene primers. Sequenced by immunoSEQ multiplex PCR; TCRdb stores in-frame clones only, minus some. V and J calls and clone size follow that table, whereas D and trimming were derived from the DNA. Among 30,000 to 40,000 clones listed, approximately 85% were seen once. The data were obtained in a study of blood T cell repertoires in COVID-19. Study at large: The United States, Italy and Spain provided the acute and convalescent COVID-19 samples. PBMCs, B-cell-depleted T cells, or T cells were the source of the cDNA or gDNA that made up the material.

The CDR3 spans 16 residues. Deletions cut 3 bases from V and 0 bases from J, with 15 bases between. CDR1 KGHSH and CDR2 LQKENI come from the germline V gene. The V gene is TRBV18, the J gene TRBJ2-7, with a tentative D call TRBD2 (5 bases). Input material: peripheral blood. This receptor was obtained from a man aged 65 to 85 with acute or convalescent COVID-19. CDR3 in DNA: TGTGCCAGCTCACCCCGGACTGGGAGACCCTCCTACGAGCAGTACTTC. As protein: CASSPRTGRPSYEQYF. The whole variable domain, filled in from reference TRBV18 and TRBJ2-7, reads NAGVMQNPRHLVRRRGQEARLRCSPMKGHSHVYWYRQLPEEGLKFMVYLQKENIIDESGMPKERFSAEFPKEGPSILRIQQVVRGDSAAYFCASSPRTGRPSYEQYFGPGTRLTVT.